This T cell receptor (beta chain) was recovered during a study of vaccination and CD4 T cells after COVID-19. Specified treatment: roughly ten-day PBMC culture with coronavirus spike peptide pools or control peptides (ViraFEST assay). Regarding this clonotype: The antigen is unknown.

Losses at the gene ends were 2 bases for V and 7 bases for J; bases not matched to a gene: 1. In germline, CDR1 is MNHEY, CDR2 SVGAGI. There are 14 residues in the CDR3. CD4+ T cells that had been cultured provided DNA sequenced with the Oncomine TCR Beta short-read assay. One entry per CDR3 protein results from TCRdb running MiXCR on the PCR reads. The repertoire includes more than 9,000 distinct CDR3 sequences, 40% to 60% of them detected once, and about 14% sits in the top ten. The sequenced sample consisted of CD4+ T cells from blood, cultured in vitro. This chain links TRBV6-5 with TRBJ1-4; 10 bases are a match to TRBD1. This receptor was taken from a human donor who had recovered from COVID-19. The CDR3 spells CASSYRDRGEKLFF. In DNA form, the CDR3 reads TGTGCCAGCAGTTACCGGGACAGGGGTGAAAAACTGTTTTTT.